A selection of T cell receptor beta chains follows, all from one sample in a study of blood T cells in healthy people across ages. TCRdb recomputed calls from the 5' RACE reads with MiXCR, one row per CDR3 protein. The table includes 1.6 million or so distinct CDR3 sequences, roughly a third detected once. The sequencing input was blood. All receptors come from a woman in her 30s in good health. The CDR3 runs from the conserved cysteine through the conserved F or W. A D gene is named only where the DNA matches it firmly. Clone size is stated in some rows and not others, as once, few, many or a class when expanded.

>few|14|TRBV28|TRBD2|TRBJ2-7
TGTGCCAGCAGTTTCGGCGGGAGGGCTCACGAGCAGTACTTC
CASSFGGRAHEQYF
>NA|16|TRBV27|NA|TRBJ1-2
TGTGCCAGCAGTTCACACCGCAAATTAACTAACTATGGCTACACCTTC
CASSSHRKLTNYGYTF
>NA|18|TRBV20-1|NA|TRBJ1-5
TGCAGTGCTAGAGATCCCGTTTGGGGGCCCGGAGGCAATCAGCCCCAGCATTTT
CSARDPVWGPGGNQPQHF
>NA|15|TRBV6-2/TRBV6-3|NA|TRBJ2-3
TGTGCCAGCACCCAGATCGGTCAGGGCGGCGGAACGCAGTATTTT
CASTQIGQGGGTQYF
>few|15|TRBV6-6|TRBD1|TRBJ2-7
TGTGCCAGCATAAGCACGCCAGGGGGCCGCTACGAGCAGTACTTC
CASISTPGGRYEQYF
>few|12|TRBV11-2|TRBD2|TRBJ2-7
TGTGCCAGCAGCTCTCGGGGGGAGGAGCAGTACTTC
CASSSRGEEQYF
>many|14|TRBV28|TRBD2|TRBJ2-7
TGTGCCAGCCTCCGGACTAGCGGCTCCTACGAGCAGTACTTC
CASLRTSGSYEQYF
>few|14|TRBV3-1|TRBD2|TRBJ2-7
TGTGCCAGCAGCCAAGGCGGGGGAACCTACGAGCAGTACTTC
CASSQGGGTYEQYF
>many|12|TRBV10-3|NA|TRBJ2-7
TGTGCCATCAGTGAGTCCCACTACGAGCAGTACTTC
CAISESHYEQYF
>few|12|TRBV20-1|NA|TRBJ2-5
TGCAGTGCTAACAGGGATCAAGAGACCCAGTACTTC
CSANRDQETQYF
>many|13|TRBV6-6|NA|TRBJ1-1
TGTGCCAGCAGTTACGTGGGGGGGACTGAAGCTTTCTTT
CASSYVGGTEAFF
>NA|14|TRBV4-1|NA|TRBJ1-5
TGCGCCAGCAGCCAAGATGCCGGCAATCAGCCCCAGCATTTT
CASSQDAGNQPQHF
>NA|16|TRBV27|NA|TRBJ2-5
TGTGCCAGCAGTTTAGGAAGGAGGGGAACCGAAGAGACCCAGTACTTC
CASSLGRRGTEETQYF
>few|15|TRBV7-9|TRBD1|TRBJ2-7
TGTGCCAGCAGCTTAAGCCGGCAGGGGGTCTACGAGCAGTACTTC
CASSLSRQGVYEQYF
>NA|14|TRBV20-1|NA|TRBJ2-7
TGCAGTGCTAGTCGACCGGGAGCGGTCGACGAGCAGTACTTC
CSASRPGAVDEQYF
>NA|19|TRBV5-1|TRBD1|TRBJ1-1
TGCGCCAGCAGCTCCTCTTCCGGGACAGGGAAACTAATGAACACTGAAGCTTTCTTT
CASSSSSGTGKLMNTEAFF
>few|17|TRBV6-5|TRBD2|TRBJ2-1
TGTGCCAGCAGTTACGATTTCGGGAGGGCCCCCGGCAATGAGCAGTTCTTC
CASSYDFGRAPGNEQFF
>few|16|TRBV12-3/TRBV12-4|NA|TRBJ1-6
TGTGCCAGCGCTCTAAGGAACCCGTTTTATAATTCACCCCTCCACTTT
CASALRNPFYNSPLHF
>NA|15|TRBV7-9|NA|TRBJ2-3
TGTGCCAGCAGCCTCTATGAATTGGGGACAGATACGCAGTATTTT
CASSLYELGTDTQYF
>many|14|TRBV20-1|TRBD2|TRBJ2-7
TGCAGTGCTAGACTCGGACTAGCGGGAGGAGAGCAGTACTTC
CSARLGLAGGEQYF
>few|15|TRBV5-6|TRBD1|TRBJ2-1
TGTGCCAGCAGCTCAGTTGGACAGGGCTACAATGAGCAGTTCTTC
CASSSVGQGYNEQFF
>NA|12|TRBV29-1|NA|TRBJ2-1
TGCAGCGTTGAGGCTACCAACAATGAGCAGTTCTTC
CSVEATNNEQFF
>many|13|TRBV13|NA|TRBJ2-5
TGTGCCAGCAGCTTAGAAACAGGCAAAGAGCAGTACTTC
CASSLETGKEQYF
>NA|14|TRBV6-2/TRBV6-3|NA|TRBJ1-2
TGTGCCAGCAGCCCCCCGACAGTGAACTATGGCTACACCTTC
CASSPPTVNYGYTF
>few|17|TRBV11-1|TRBD2|TRBJ2-3
TGTGCCAGCAGCTGCCCGACTAGCGGGGGGGCATGTGATACGCAGTATTTT
CASSCPTSGGACDTQYF
>many|13|TRBV20-1|NA|TRBJ2-7
TGCAGTGCTAGGCAGCAGGTCCTTTACGAGCAGTACTTC
CSARQQVLYEQYF
>NA|15|TRBV4-1|NA|TRBJ1-2
TGCGCCAGCAGCCAAGAATTCCAGCCTAACTATGGCTACACCTTC
CASSQEFQPNYGYTF
>NA|16|TRBV6-4|TRBD1|TRBJ1-1
TGTGCCAGCAGCCCTGACAGGGGGCGCGGAAACACTGAAGCTTTCTTT
CASSPDRGRGNTEAFF